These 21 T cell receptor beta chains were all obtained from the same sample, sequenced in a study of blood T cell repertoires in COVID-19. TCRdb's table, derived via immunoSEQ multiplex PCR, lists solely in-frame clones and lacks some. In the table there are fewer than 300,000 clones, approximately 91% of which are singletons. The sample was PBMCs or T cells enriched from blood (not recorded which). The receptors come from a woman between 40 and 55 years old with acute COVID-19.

CDR3: CASSFVPGQGSSYNSPLHF. In DNA form, the CDR3 reads TGTGCCAGCAGCTTTGTCCCGGGACAGGGATCATCCTATAATTCACCCCTCCACTTT. The chain joins TRBV7-9 to TRBJ1-6, with 9 bases that match TRBD1. Per the germline V gene, CDR1 is SEHNR and CDR2 is FQNEAQ (reference sequence). V shed 3 bases and J 1 base; nucleotides not matched to a gene: 10. The CDR3 has 19 residues.

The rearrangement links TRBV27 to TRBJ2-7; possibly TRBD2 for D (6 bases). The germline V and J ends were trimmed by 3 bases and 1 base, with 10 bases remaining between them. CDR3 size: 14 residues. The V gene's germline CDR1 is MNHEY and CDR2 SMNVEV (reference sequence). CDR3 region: CASSFAGTSYEQYF. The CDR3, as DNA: TGTGCCAGCAGTTTTGCGGGGACTTCCTACGAGCAGTACTTC.

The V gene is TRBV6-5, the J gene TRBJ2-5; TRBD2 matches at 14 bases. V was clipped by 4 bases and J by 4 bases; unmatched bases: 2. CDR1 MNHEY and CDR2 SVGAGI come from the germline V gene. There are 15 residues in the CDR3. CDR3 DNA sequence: TGTGCCAGCAGTTTGACTAGCGGGGGGGCAGAGACCCAGTACTTC. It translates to CASSLTSGGAETQYF.

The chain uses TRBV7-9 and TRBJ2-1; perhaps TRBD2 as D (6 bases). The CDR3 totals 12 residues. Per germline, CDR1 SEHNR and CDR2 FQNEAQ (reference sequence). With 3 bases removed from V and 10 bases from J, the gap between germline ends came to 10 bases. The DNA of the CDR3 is TGTGCCAGCAGCTTGACTAGTTACGAGCAGTTCTTC. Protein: CASSLTSYEQFF.

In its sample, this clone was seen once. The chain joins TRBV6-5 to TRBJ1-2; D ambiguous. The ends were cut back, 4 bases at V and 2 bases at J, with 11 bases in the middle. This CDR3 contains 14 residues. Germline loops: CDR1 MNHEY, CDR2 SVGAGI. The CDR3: CASSSRLRNYGYTF. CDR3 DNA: TGTGCCAGCAGTTCCCGCCTCAGAAACTATGGCTACACCTTC.

CDR3 nucleotides: TGTGCCAGCAGTAAAGACGACGGAGGCAATCAGCCCCAGCATTTT. This codes for CASSKDDGGNQPQHF. This sequence joins TRBV25-1 and TRBJ1-5, with D hard to call. Trimming shortened V by 5 bases and J by 2 bases, and 13 bases separated the two germline ends. Germline values: CDR1 MGHDK, CDR2 SYGVNS. There are 15 residues in the CDR3.

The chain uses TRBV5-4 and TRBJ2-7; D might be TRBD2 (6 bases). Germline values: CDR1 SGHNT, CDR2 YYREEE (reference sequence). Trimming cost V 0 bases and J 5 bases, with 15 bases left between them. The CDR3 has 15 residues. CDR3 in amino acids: CASSLGGGISNEQYF. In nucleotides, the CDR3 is TGTGCCAGCAGCTTGGGGGGAGGAATCTCGAACGAGCAGTACTTC.

The CDR3 sequence: CASSLRTGGYTGELFF. The CDR3 DNA reads as TGCGCCAGCAGCTTGAGGACAGGGGGTTACACCGGGGAGCTGTTTTTT. The chain is built from TRBV5-1 and TRBJ2-2, with 10 nucleotides matching TRBD1. The V and J ends lost 1 base and 3 bases, in that order; junction bases with no gene match: 3. The CDR3 totals 16 residues. The V gene's germline CDR1 is SGHRS and CDR2 YFSETQ.

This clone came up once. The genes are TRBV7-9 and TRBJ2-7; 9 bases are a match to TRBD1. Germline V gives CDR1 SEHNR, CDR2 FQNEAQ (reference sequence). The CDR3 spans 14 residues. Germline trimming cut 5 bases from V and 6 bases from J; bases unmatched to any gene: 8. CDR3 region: CASSPGTGYFEQYF. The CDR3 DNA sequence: TGTGCCAGCAGCCCCGGGACAGGGTACTTCGAGCAGTACTTC.

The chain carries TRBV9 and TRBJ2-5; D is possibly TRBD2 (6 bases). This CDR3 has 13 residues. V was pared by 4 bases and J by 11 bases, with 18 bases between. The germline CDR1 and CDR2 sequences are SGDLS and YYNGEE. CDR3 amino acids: CASSSGPAGTQYF. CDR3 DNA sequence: TGTGCCAGCAGCTCAGGGCCCGCGGGAACTCAGTACTTC.

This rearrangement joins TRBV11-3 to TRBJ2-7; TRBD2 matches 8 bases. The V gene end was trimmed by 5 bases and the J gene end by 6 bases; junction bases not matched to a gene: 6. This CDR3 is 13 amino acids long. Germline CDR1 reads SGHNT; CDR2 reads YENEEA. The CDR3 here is CASSPKGLGEQYF. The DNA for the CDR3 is TGTGCCAGCAGCCCAAAGGGACTAGGCGAGCAGTACTTC.

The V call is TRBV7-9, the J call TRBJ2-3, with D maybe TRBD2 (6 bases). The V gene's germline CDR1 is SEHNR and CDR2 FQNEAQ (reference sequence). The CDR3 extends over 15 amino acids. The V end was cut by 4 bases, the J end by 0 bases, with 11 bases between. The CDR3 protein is CASSYLGGSTDTQYF. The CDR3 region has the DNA TGTGCCAGCAGCTACCTCGGGGGTAGCACAGATACGCAGTATTTT.

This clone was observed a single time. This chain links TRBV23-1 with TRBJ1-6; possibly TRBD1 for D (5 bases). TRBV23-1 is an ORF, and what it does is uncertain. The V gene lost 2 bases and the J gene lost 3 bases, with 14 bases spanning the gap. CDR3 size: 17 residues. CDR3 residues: CASSQRVGDCYNSPLHF. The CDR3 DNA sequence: TGCGCCAGCAGTCAACGGGTCGGGGACTGCTATAATTCACCCCTCCACTTT.

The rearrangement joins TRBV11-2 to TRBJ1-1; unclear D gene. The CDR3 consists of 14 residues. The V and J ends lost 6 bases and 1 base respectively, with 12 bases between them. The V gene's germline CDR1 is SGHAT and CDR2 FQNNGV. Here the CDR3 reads CASRTPFKNTEAFF. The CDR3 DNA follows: TGTGCCAGCAGAACACCTTTCAAGAACACTGAAGCTTTCTTT. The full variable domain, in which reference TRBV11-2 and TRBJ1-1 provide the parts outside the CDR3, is EAGVAQSPRYKIIEKRQSVAFWCNPISGHATLYWYQQILGQGPKLLIQFQNNGVVDDSQLPKDRFSAERLKGVDSTLKIQPAKLEDSAVYLCASRTPFKNTEAFFGQGTRLTVV.

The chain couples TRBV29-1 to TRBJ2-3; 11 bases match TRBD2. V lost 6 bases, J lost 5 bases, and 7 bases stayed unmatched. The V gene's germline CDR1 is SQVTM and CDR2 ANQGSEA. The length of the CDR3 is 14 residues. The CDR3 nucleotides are TGCAGCGTGATTAGCGGGAGGGCCGGAGATACGCAGTATTTT. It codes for CSVISGRAGDTQYF.

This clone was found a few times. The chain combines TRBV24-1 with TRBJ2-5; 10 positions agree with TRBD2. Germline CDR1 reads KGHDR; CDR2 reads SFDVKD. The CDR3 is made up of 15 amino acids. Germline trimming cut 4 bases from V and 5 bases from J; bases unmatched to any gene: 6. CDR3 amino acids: CATSDGLAGVETQYF. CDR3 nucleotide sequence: TGTGCCACCAGTGACGGGCTAGCGGGAGTTGAGACCCAGTACTTC.

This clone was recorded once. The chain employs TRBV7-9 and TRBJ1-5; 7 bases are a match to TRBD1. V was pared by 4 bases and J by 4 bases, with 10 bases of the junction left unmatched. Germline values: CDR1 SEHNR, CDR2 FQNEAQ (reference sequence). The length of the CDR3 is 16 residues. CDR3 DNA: TGTGCCAGCAGCTCCATAGCTCACAGGGGTAATCAGCCCCAGCATTTT. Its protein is CASSSIAHRGNQPQHF.

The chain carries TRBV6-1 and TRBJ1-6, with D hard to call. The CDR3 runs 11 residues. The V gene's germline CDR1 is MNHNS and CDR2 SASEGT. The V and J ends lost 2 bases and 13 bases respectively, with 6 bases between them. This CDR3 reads CASSEQAPLHF. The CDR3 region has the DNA TGTGCCAGCAGTGAACAGGCTCCCCTCCACTTT.

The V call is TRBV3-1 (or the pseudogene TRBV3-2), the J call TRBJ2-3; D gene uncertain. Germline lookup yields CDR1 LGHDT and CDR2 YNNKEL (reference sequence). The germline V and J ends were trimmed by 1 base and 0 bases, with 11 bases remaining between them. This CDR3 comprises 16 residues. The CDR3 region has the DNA TGTGCCAGCAGCCAAGTGTTGACACAGAGCACAGATACGCAGTATTTT. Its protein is CASSQVLTQSTDTQYF.

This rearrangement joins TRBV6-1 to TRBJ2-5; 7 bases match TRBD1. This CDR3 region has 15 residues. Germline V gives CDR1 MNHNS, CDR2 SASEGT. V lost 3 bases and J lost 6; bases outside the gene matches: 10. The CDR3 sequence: CASSDRGGADQTQYF. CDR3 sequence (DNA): TGTGCCAGCAGTGACAGAGGGGGCGCCGATCAGACCCAGTACTTC.

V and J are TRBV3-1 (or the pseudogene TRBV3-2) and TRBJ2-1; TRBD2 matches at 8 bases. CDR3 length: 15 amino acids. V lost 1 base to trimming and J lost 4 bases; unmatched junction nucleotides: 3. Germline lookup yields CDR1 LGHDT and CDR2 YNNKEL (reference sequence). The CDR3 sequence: CASSQGPSGYNEQFF. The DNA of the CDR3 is TGTGCCAGCAGCCAAGGGCCTAGCGGGTACAATGAGCAGTTCTTC.